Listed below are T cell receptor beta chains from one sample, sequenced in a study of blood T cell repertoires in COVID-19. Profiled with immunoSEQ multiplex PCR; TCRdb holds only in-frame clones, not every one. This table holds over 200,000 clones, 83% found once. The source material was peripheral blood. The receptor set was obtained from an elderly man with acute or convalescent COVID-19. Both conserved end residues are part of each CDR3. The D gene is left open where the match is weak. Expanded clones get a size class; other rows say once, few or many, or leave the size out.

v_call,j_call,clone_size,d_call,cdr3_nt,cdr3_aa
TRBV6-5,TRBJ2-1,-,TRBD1,TGTGCCAGCAGCCAATGGGACAGCCGGCAGTTCTTC,CASSQWDSRQFF
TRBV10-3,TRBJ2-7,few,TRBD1,TGTGCCACGAGACAGGGTAACTACGAGCAGTACTTC,CATRQGNYEQYF
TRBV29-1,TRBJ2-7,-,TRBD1,TGCAGCTTTAGACAGGGTGGCGGCTACGAGCAGTACTTC,CSFRQGGGYEQYF
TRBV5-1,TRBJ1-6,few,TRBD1,TGCGCCAGCAGCCCCCAGACAGGGGCAAATTCACCCCTCCACTTT,CASSPQTGANSPLHF
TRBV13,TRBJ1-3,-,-,TGTGCCAGCAGCGACAGGAGCTCTGGAAACACCATATATTTT,CASSDRSSGNTIYF
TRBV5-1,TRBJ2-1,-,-,TGCGCCAGCAGCTTCGAGGGGGGGTCCTACAATGAGCAGTTCTTC,CASSFEGGSYNEQFF
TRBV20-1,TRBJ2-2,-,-,TGCAGTGCTAGTCGGCTAGTGAGCACCGGGGAGCTGTTTTTT,CSASRLVSTGELFF
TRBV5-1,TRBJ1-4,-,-,TGCGCCAGCAGCTTGGGGGACCGGGGGACTAATGAAAAACTGTTTTTT,CASSLGDRGTNEKLFF
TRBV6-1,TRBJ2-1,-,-,TGTGCCAGCAGTGAATTCCGGAATGAGCAGTTCTTC,CASSEFRNEQFF
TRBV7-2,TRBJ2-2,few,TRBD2,TGTGCCAGCAGCTTAGTTGGGGGAGCGGGAGCGGCCGGGGAGCTGTTTTTT,CASSLVGGAGAAGELFF